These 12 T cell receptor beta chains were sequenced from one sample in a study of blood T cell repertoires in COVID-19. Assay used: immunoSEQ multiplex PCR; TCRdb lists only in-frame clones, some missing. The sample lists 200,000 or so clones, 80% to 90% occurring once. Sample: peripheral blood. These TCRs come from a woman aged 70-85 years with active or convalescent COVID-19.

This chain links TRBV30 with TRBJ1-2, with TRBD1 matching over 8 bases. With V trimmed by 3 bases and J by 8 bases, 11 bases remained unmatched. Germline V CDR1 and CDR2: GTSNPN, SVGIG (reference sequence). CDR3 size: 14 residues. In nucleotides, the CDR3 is TGTGCCTGGAGCCCTGACAGGGGTGGTGCGGGCTACACCTTC. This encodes CAWSPDRGGAGYTF.

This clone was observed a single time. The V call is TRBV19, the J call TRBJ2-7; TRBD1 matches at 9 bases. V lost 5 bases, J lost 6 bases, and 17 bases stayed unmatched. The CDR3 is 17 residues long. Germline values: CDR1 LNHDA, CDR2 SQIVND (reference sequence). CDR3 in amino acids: CASSVSVPGQGRGEQYF. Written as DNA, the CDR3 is TGTGCCAGTAGTGTCTCCGTCCCGGGACAGGGACGTGGCGAGCAGTACTTC. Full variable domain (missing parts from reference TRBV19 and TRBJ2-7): DGGITQSPKYLFRKEGQNVTLSCEQNLNHDAMYWYRQDPGQGLRLIYYSQIVNDFQKGDIAEGYSVSREKKESFPLTVTSAQKNPTAFYLCASSVSVPGQGRGEQYFGPGTRLTVT.

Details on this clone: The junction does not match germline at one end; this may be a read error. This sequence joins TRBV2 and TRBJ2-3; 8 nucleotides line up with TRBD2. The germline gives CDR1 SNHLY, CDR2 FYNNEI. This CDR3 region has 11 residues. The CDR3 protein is CASREAGEKYF. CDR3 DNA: TGTGCCAGCAGGGAAGCGGGAGAGAAGTATTTT.

Here the CDR3 DNA reads TGTGCCAGCAGCGTATCGGAGGGCCCCTACGAGCAGTACTTC. Its translation is CASSVSEGPYEQYF. This chain connects TRBV9 to TRBJ2-7; D is perhaps TRBD2 (6 bases). The CDR3 length is 14 residues. Per the germline V gene, CDR1 is SGDLS and CDR2 is YYNGEE. V lost 1 base to trimming and J lost 2 bases, with 10 bases between them.

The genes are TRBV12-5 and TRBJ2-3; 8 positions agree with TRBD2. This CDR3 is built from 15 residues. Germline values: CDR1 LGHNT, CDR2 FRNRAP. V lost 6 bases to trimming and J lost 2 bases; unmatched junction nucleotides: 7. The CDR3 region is CASGGTRAYTDTQYF. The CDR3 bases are TGTGCTAGTGGGGGGACTAGAGCCTACACAGATACGCAGTATTTT.

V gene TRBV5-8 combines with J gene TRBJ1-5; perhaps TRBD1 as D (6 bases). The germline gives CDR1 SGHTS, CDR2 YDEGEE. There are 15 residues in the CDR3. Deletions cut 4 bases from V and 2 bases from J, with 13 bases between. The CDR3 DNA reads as TGTGCCAGCAGCCTCACAGGGACCGGCAATCAGCCCCAGCATTTT. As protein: CASSLTGTGNQPQHF. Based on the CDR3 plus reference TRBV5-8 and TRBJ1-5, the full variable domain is EAGVTQSPTHLIKTRGQQATLRCSPISGHTSVYWYQQALGLGLQFLLWYDEGEERNRGNFPPRFSGRQFPNYSSELNVNALELEDSALYLCASSLTGTGNQPQHFGDGTRLSIL.

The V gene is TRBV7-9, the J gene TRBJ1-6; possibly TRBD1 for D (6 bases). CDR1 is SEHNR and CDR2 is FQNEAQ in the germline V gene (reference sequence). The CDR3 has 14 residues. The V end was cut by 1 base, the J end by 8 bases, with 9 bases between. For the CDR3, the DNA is TGTGCCAGCAGCTTAGGGACAGAAGATTCACCCCTCCACTTT. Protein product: CASSLGTEDSPLHF.

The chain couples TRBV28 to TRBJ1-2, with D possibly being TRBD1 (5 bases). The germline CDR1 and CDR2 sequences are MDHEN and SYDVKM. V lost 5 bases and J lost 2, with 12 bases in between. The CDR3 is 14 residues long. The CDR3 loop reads CASSRGLSNYGYTF. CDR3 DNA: TGTGCCAGCAGTCGGGGACTTTCGAACTATGGCTACACCTTC.

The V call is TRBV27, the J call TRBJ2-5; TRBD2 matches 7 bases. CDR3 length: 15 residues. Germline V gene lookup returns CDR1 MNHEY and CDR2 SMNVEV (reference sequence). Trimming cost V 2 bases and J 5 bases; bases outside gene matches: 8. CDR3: CASSLGGVSGETQYF. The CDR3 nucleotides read TGTGCCAGCAGTTTAGGGGGGGTGTCCGGGGAGACCCAGTACTTC.

CDR3 sequence reads: CASKGRAKFYGYTF. CDR3 nucleotide sequence: TGTGCCAGCAAGGGCAGGGCCAAATTCTATGGCTACACCTTC. This chain links TRBV28 with TRBJ1-2, with D perhaps matching TRBD1 (5 bases). The V end was cut by 7 bases, the J end by 4 bases, with 16 bases between. Germline assignment: CDR1 MDHEN and CDR2 SYDVKM. The CDR3 extends over 14 amino acids.

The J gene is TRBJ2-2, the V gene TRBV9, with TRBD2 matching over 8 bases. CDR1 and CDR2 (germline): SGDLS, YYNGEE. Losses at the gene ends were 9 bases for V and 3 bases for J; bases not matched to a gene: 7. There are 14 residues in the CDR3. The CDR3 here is CATQREPYTGELFF. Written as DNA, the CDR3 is TGTGCCACCCAGCGGGAGCCTTACACCGGGGAGCTGTTTTTT. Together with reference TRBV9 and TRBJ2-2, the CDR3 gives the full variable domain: DSGVTQTPKHLITATGQRVTLRCSPRSGDLSVYWYQQSLDQGLQFLIQYYNGEERAKGNILERFSAQQFPDLHSELNLSSLELGDSALYFCATQREPYTGELFFGEGSRLTVL.

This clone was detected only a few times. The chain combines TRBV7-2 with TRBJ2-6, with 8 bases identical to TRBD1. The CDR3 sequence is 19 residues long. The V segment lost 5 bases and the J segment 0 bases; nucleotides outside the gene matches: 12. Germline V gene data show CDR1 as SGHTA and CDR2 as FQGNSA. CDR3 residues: CASSGRFGQGNSGANVLTF. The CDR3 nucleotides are TGTGCCAGCAGCGGAAGATTCGGACAGGGAAACTCTGGGGCCAACGTCCTGACTTTC.